A selection of T cell receptor beta chains follows, all from one sample in a study of T cell responses to AZD1222 COVID-19 vaccine. Clones were sequenced by immunoSEQ multiplex PCR, and TCRdb holds only the in-frame ones, with some missing. This sample has 75,000 to 90,000 clones, with about 78% found just once. The material sequenced was peripheral blood, taken on day 0 of AZD1222 vaccination. The receptor source for this set is an adult in good health. Each CDR3 is given with its conserved first and last residue. D genes are given only for firm matches. Expanded clones get a size class; other rows say once, few or many, or leave the size out.

>12|-|TRBJ1-1|TRBV29-1|-
CSVEVLNTEAFF
TGCAGCGTTGAAGTACTGAACACTGAAGCTTTCTTT
>13|-|TRBJ1-4|TRBV12-3/TRBV12-4|-
CASSFWGGEKLFF
TGTGCCAGCAGTTTTTGGGGGGGTGAAAAACTGTTTTTT
>14|-|TRBJ2-2|TRBV27|TRBD1
CASRSGGRTGELFF
TGTGCCAGCAGGTCAGGGGGTCGAACCGGGGAGCTGTTTTTT
>14|few|TRBJ1-5|TRBV19|-
CASSSDPSNQPQHF
TGTGCCAGTAGTTCAGACCCTTCGAATCAGCCCCAGCATTTT
>19|once|TRBJ2-6|TRBV5-1|TRBD2
CASSPRASGRVAGANVLTF
TGCGCCAGCAGCCCCCGGGCTAGCGGGAGAGTGGCTGGGGCCAACGTCCTGACTTTC
>17|-|TRBJ1-1|TRBV7-9|TRBD1
CATTTGTGERLNTEAFF
TGTGCCACCACCACCGGGACAGGGGAGAGACTGAACACTGAAGCTTTCTTT
>15|few|TRBJ1-2|TRBV27|-
CASSNHPKGNYGYTF
TGTGCCAGCAGTAACCACCCGAAGGGGAACTATGGCTACACCTTC
>15|-|TRBJ2-3|TRBV7-8|-
CASTFMRGREDTQYF
TGTGCCAGCACGTTCATGCGGGGGCGAGAAGATACGCAGTATTTT
>14|-|TRBJ2-7|TRBV24-1|TRBD1
CATSGTGGMYEQYF
TGTGCCACCAGTGGGACAGGGGGCATGTACGAGCAGTACTTC
>17|-|TRBJ2-5|TRBV5-4|TRBD1
CASSSVRGQGDQETQYF
TGTGCCAGCAGCTCTGTTAGGGGACAGGGGGACCAAGAGACCCAGTACTTC
>17|few|TRBJ1-5|TRBV6-2/TRBV6-3|-
CASSLRVGPGSNQPQHF
TGTGCCAGCAGTCTTCGGGTAGGGCCGGGGAGCAATCAGCCCCAGCATTTT
>13|-|TRBJ2-5|TRBV30|-
CAWSPGHQETQYF
TGTGCCTGGAGCCCCGGTCACCAAGAGACCCAGTACTTC
>14|-|TRBJ1-3|TRBV7-2|-
CASSLDLSGNTIYF
TGTGCCAGCAGCTTAGACCTTTCTGGAAACACCATATATTTT
>18|-|TRBJ1-1|TRBV19|TRBD1
CASSIVGRGPSLNTEAFF
TGTGCCAGTAGTATAGTGGGTAGGGGGCCGTCCTTAAACACTGAAGCTTTCTTT
>12|-|TRBJ1-2|TRBV29-1|-
CSVAGTVYGYTF
TGCAGCGTTGCCGGAACAGTCTATGGCTACACCTTC
>15|-|TRBJ2-2|TRBV27|-
CASSLDGVNTGELFF
TGTGCCAGCAGTTTAGACGGGGTGAACACCGGGGAGCTGTTTTTT
>13|-|TRBJ2-1|TRBV2|-
CASTTGSYNEQFF
TGTGCCAGCACGACAGGATCCTACAATGAGCAGTTCTTC
>15|-|TRBJ1-6|TRBV6-5|-
CASRRDQNYNSPLHF
TGTGCCAGCAGACGAGACCAGAACTATAATTCACCCCTCCACTTT
>14|-|TRBJ2-7|TRBV15|-
CATSRDLAAYEQYF
TGTGCCACCAGCAGAGATCTAGCCGCCTACGAGCAGTACTTC
>15|-|TRBJ2-3|TRBV7-9|TRBD2
CASSFTSGRSDTQYF
TGTGCCAGCAGCTTCACTAGCGGGAGATCTGATACGCAGTATTTT
>12|few|TRBJ1-4|TRBV10-3|TRBD1
CAAGTVGEKLFF
TGTGCCGCGGGGACAGTGGGGGAAAAACTGTTTTTT
>13|-|TRBJ2-7|TRBV6-5|-
CASMKGDFYEQYF
TGTGCCAGCATGAAAGGGGATTTCTACGAGCAGTACTTC
>13|-|TRBJ2-1|TRBV7-9|-
CASSFAGNNEQFF
TGTGCCAGCAGCTTTGCGGGCAACAATGAGCAGTTCTTC
>16|once|TRBJ2-1|TRBV5-1|TRBD1
CASSPARQGAGNEQFF
TGCGCCAGCAGCCCGGCCAGACAGGGGGCGGGGAATGAGCAGTTCTTC
>14|-|TRBJ1-6|TRBV6-5|-
CASSYQATNSPLHF
TGTGCCAGCAGTTACCAGGCAACTAATTCACCCCTCCACTTT
>18|few|TRBJ2-6|TRBV5-1|-
CASSLAPTAFEGANVLTF
TGCGCCAGCAGCTTGGCCCCGACAGCCTTTGAGGGGGCCAACGTCCTGACTTTC
>15|-|TRBJ1-6|TRBV7-8|-
CASSLGIREWSPLHF
TGTGCCAGCAGCTTAGGTATTAGGGAATGGTCACCCCTCCACTTT
>13|-|TRBJ1-4|TRBV19|-
CASSIATNEKLFF
TGTGCCAGTAGTATAGCAACTAATGAAAAACTGTTTTTT
>12|once|TRBJ2-3|TRBV4-1|-
CASSHQTDTQYF
TGCGCCAGCAGCCATCAAACAGATACGCAGTATTTT
>14|-|TRBJ1-4|TRBV30|-
CALTGKPTNEKLFF
TGTGCCCTAACGGGGAAACCAACTAATGAAAAACTGTTTTTT
>15|-|TRBJ1-2|TRBV30|TRBD1
CAWSRIDRDRRGYTF
TGTGCCTGGAGTAGAATCGACCGGGACAGAAGGGGCTACACCTTC
>16|-|TRBJ1-6|TRBV20-1|-
CSASSAGEGRGSPLHF
TGCAGTGCTAGTAGTGCAGGCGAGGGTCGGGGTTCACCCCTCCACTTT
>13|-|TRBJ1-5|TRBV5-6|-
CASSRGREQPQHF
TGTGCCAGCAGCCGGGGGAGGGAACAGCCCCAGCATTTT
>12|-|TRBJ2-7|TRBV11-2|-
CASSPQLGGLYF
TGTGCCAGCAGCCCCCAGTTGGGCGGTCTGTACTTC
>13|-|TRBJ1-5|TRBV5-1|TRBD1
CASSLGQGQPQHF
TGCGCCAGCAGCTTAGGACAGGGACAGCCCCAGCATTTT
>16|-|TRBJ1-2|TRBV28|-
CASSLNGQNFNYGYTF
TGTGCCAGCAGTTTAAACGGCCAGAACTTTAACTATGGCTACACCTTC
>13|-|TRBJ2-7|TRBV30|TRBD2
CAWTRGEAYEQYF
TGTGCCTGGACCCGGGGGGAGGCCTACGAGCAGTACTTC
>13|-|TRBJ2-7|TRBV3-1/TRBV3-2|-
CASSQESTYEQYF
TGTGCCAGCAGCCAAGAGTCCACTTACGAGCAGTACTTC
>14|-|TRBJ1-2|TRBV6-5|TRBD1
CASSISTGDRGYTF
TGTGCCAGCAGCATCTCGACAGGGGATCGTGGCTACACCTTC
>12|-|TRBJ2-5|TRBV7-8|-
CASSRPQETQYF
TGTGCCAGCAGCCGCCCCCAAGAGACCCAGTACTTC
>15|-|TRBJ2-7|TRBV29-1|-
CSGRRGTSPTSEQYF
TGCAGCGGGAGGAGGGGAACAAGCCCCACCAGCGAGCAGTACTTC
>11|-|TRBJ1-4|TRBV6-6|-
CASSYGQKLFF
TGTGCCAGCAGTTACGGACAGAAACTGTTTTTT
>14|-|TRBJ2-4|TRBV28|-
CASSPLGRLNIQYF
TGTGCCAGCAGTCCCCTAGGACGGTTAAACATTCAGTACTTC
>13|-|TRBJ1-4|TRBV19|-
CASSTATNEKLFF
TGTGCCAGTAGTACAGCAACTAATGAAAAACTGTTTTTT
>12|-|TRBJ2-1|TRBV10-3|-
CAIKDSGNEQFF
TGTGCCATCAAAGATTCTGGAAATGAGCAGTTCTTC
>11|-|TRBJ2-7|TRBV21-1|-
CASSTHYEQYF
TGTGCCAGCAGCACGCACTACGAGCAGTACTTC
>15|-|TRBJ1-2|TRBV6-5|-
CASSYSARRYYGYTF
TGTGCCAGCAGTTACTCGGCTCGGCGGTACTATGGCTACACCTTC
>15|-|TRBJ1-5|TRBV27|-
CASSLSVRAGQPQHF
TGTGCCAGCAGTTTATCCGTGAGGGCCGGTCAGCCCCAGCATTTT
>15|few|TRBJ2-1|TRBV11-1|TRBD2
CASSLVGLAGNEQFF
TGTGCCAGCAGCTTAGTGGGTCTAGCGGGAAATGAGCAGTTCTTC
>16|-|TRBJ2-7|TRBV6-1|-
CASSERPNRVTYEQYF
TGTGCCAGCAGTGAACGGCCGAACAGGGTCACCTACGAGCAGTACTTC
>17|-|TRBJ2-3|TRBV5-1|TRBD2
CASSLRGGRGRGDTQYF
TGCGCCAGCAGCTTGCGGGGAGGGCGTGGGCGAGGGGATACGCAGTATTTT
>12|-|TRBJ2-3|TRBV29-1|TRBD1
CSVSGGPDTQYF
TGCAGCGTCTCAGGGGGCCCAGATACGCAGTATTTT
>16|-|TRBJ1-6|TRBV7-2|TRBD1
CASSLPMGQGISPLHF
TGTGCCAGCAGCTTACCGATGGGACAGGGTATATCACCCCTCCACTTT